This is a list of T cell receptor beta chains from one sample in a study of T cell responses to AZD1222 COVID-19 vaccine. Method: immunoSEQ multiplex PCR; TCRdb's copy keeps in-frame clones and lacks some. The repertoire includes roughly 250,000 clones, 85% to 95% of them detected once, and 0.55% sits in the top ten. The sample was peripheral blood, taken on day 0 of AZD1222 vaccination. The receptors were sampled from an adult in good health. The CDR3 runs from the conserved cysteine through the conserved F or W. The order of the fields is V gene, J gene, D gene, clone size, CDR3 protein, CDR3 DNA. A D gene is named only where the DNA matches it firmly. The size of a clone is reported for some rows only, either as once, few or many, or as a class for expanded clones.

V gene: TRBV10-2
J gene: TRBJ1-2
D gene: NA
clone size: few
CDR3 protein: CASSVAARPYGYTF
CDR3 DNA: TGCGCCAGCAGTGTGGCAGCCCGCCCCTATGGCTACACCTTC

V gene: TRBV27
J gene: TRBJ2-6
D gene: NA
clone size: NA
CDR3 protein: CASSLSPGANVLTF
CDR3 DNA: TGTGCCAGCAGTTTATCTCCTGGGGCCAACGTCCTGACTTTC

V gene: TRBV5-1
J gene: TRBJ1-1
D gene: TRBD1
clone size: NA
CDR3 protein: CASSWDRGAAFF
CDR3 DNA: TGCGCCAGCAGCTGGGACAGGGGGGCAGCTTTCTTT

V gene: TRBV28
J gene: TRBJ2-3
D gene: NA
clone size: NA
CDR3 protein: CASSPLGGDGTDTQYF
CDR3 DNA: TGTGCCAGCAGTCCCCTCGGGGGAGATGGCACAGATACGCAGTATTTT

V gene: TRBV12-3/TRBV12-4
J gene: TRBJ1-2
D gene: NA
clone size: NA
CDR3 protein: CASSSGLYGYTF
CDR3 DNA: TGTGCCAGCAGCTCAGGGTTATACGGCTACACCTTC

V gene: TRBV10-3
J gene: TRBJ2-1
D gene: NA
clone size: NA
CDR3 protein: CAISGGSPYNEQFF
CDR3 DNA: TGTGCCATCAGTGGGGGGTCCCCCTACAATGAGCAGTTCTTC

V gene: TRBV5-1
J gene: TRBJ2-7
D gene: TRBD1
clone size: NA
CDR3 protein: CASSSGTGSYEQYF
CDR3 DNA: TGCGCCAGCAGCTCCGGGACAGGGTCCTACGAGCAGTACTTC

V gene: TRBV5-1
J gene: TRBJ2-3
D gene: TRBD2
clone size: NA
CDR3 protein: CASSSSGTSGDTQYF
CDR3 DNA: TGCGCCAGCAGCTCTTCCGGGACTAGCGGGGATACGCAGTATTTT

V gene: TRBV27
J gene: TRBJ1-6
D gene: TRBD1
clone size: NA
CDR3 protein: CASSPKAGQGNSPLHF
CDR3 DNA: TGTGCCAGCAGTCCGAAGGCCGGACAGGGGAATTCACCCCTCCACTTT

V gene: TRBV4-1
J gene: TRBJ1-2
D gene: NA
clone size: NA
CDR3 protein: CASSQGTVPVRGYGYTF
CDR3 DNA: TGCGCCAGCAGCCAAGGGACGGTGCCCGTACGGGGCTATGGCTACACCTTC

V gene: TRBV6-1
J gene: TRBJ2-6
D gene: NA
clone size: NA
CDR3 protein: CASSEHQDLRSGANVLTF
CDR3 DNA: TGTGCCAGCAGTGAGCATCAGGACCTACGCTCTGGGGCCAACGTCCTGACTTTC

V gene: TRBV6-5
J gene: TRBJ1-2
D gene: TRBD1
clone size: NA
CDR3 protein: CASSSPGQGARGYTF
CDR3 DNA: TGTGCCAGCAGTTCCCCGGGACAGGGGGCGCGTGGCTACACCTTC

V gene: TRBV5-1
J gene: TRBJ1-6
D gene: TRBD1
clone size: NA
CDR3 protein: CASSFSGTGGSSPLHF
CDR3 DNA: TGCGCCAGCAGCTTCTCCGGGACAGGGGGTAGTTCACCCCTCCACTTT

V gene: TRBV28
J gene: TRBJ1-2
D gene: NA
clone size: NA
CDR3 protein: CASREGPSYGYTF
CDR3 DNA: TGTGCCAGCAGGGAGGGGCCCTCGTATGGCTACACCTTC

V gene: TRBV4-2
J gene: TRBJ2-3
D gene: NA
clone size: NA
CDR3 protein: CASSQTDTQYF
CDR3 DNA: TGTGCCAGCAGCCAAACAGATACGCAGTATTTT

V gene: TRBV11-3
J gene: TRBJ1-3
D gene: NA
clone size: NA
CDR3 protein: CASSLMSSGNTIYF
CDR3 DNA: TGTGCCAGCAGCTTGATGTCTTCTGGAAACACCATATATTTT

V gene: TRBV3-1/TRBV3-2
J gene: TRBJ1-1
D gene: NA
clone size: NA
CDR3 protein: CASSPGQLRSTEAFF
CDR3 DNA: TGTGCCAGCAGCCCTGGACAGCTAAGGTCCACTGAAGCTTTCTTT

V gene: TRBV5-1
J gene: TRBJ1-6
D gene: NA
clone size: NA
CDR3 protein: CASSLLGSSYNSPLHF
CDR3 DNA: TGCGCCAGCAGCTTGTTGGGTAGCTCCTATAATTCACCCCTCCACTTT

V gene: TRBV19
J gene: TRBJ2-2
D gene: NA
clone size: NA
CDR3 protein: CASGAPGELFF
CDR3 DNA: TGTGCCAGTGGGGCCCCCGGGGAGCTGTTTTTT

V gene: TRBV10-2
J gene: TRBJ1-1
D gene: NA
clone size: NA
CDR3 protein: CASSLTEDTEAFF
CDR3 DNA: TGCGCCAGCAGCTTGACCGAAGACACTGAAGCTTTCTTT

V gene: TRBV29-1
J gene: TRBJ2-7
D gene: TRBD1
clone size: NA
CDR3 protein: CSVGGQSYEQYF
CDR3 DNA: TGCAGCGTTGGGGGACAGTCCTACGAGCAGTACTTC

V gene: TRBV15
J gene: TRBJ2-7
D gene: NA
clone size: NA
CDR3 protein: CATSRGPGTRSYEQYF
CDR3 DNA: TGTGCCACCAGCAGAGGCCCCGGGACAAGATCCTACGAGCAGTACTTC

V gene: TRBV4-3
J gene: TRBJ2-1
D gene: NA
clone size: NA
CDR3 protein: CASSQDQFRGTDEQFF
CDR3 DNA: TGCGCCAGCAGCCAAGACCAATTTCGCGGGACCGATGAGCAGTTCTTC

V gene: TRBV5-5
J gene: TRBJ1-5
D gene: NA
clone size: NA
CDR3 protein: CASSLGGPGDQPQHF
CDR3 DNA: TGTGCCAGCAGCTTGGGGGGCCCTGGAGATCAGCCCCAGCATTTT

V gene: TRBV5-6
J gene: TRBJ2-1
D gene: NA
clone size: NA
CDR3 protein: CASIKEGGNRNEQFF
CDR3 DNA: TGTGCCAGCATCAAGGAGGGGGGGAATAGGAATGAGCAGTTCTTC

V gene: TRBV7-8
J gene: TRBJ1-5
D gene: NA
clone size: NA
CDR3 protein: CASSLDGGRGNQPQHF
CDR3 DNA: TGTGCCAGCAGCTTAGACGGGGGTCGTGGCAATCAGCCCCAGCATTTT

V gene: TRBV28
J gene: TRBJ2-7
D gene: TRBD1
clone size: NA
CDR3 protein: CASSLVETGASEQYF
CDR3 DNA: TGTGCCAGCAGTTTGGTGGAGACAGGGGCAAGCGAGCAGTACTTC

V gene: TRBV7-8
J gene: TRBJ1-5
D gene: NA
clone size: NA
CDR3 protein: CASSLNPGPLGNQPQHF
CDR3 DNA: TGTGCCAGCAGCTTAAATCCAGGGCCGCTTGGCAATCAGCCCCAGCATTTT

V gene: TRBV4-3
J gene: TRBJ2-1
D gene: NA
clone size: NA
CDR3 protein: CASSQETVNEQFF
CDR3 DNA: TGCGCCAGCAGCCAAGAAACGGTCAATGAGCAGTTCTTC

V gene: TRBV9
J gene: TRBJ1-3
D gene: NA
clone size: NA
CDR3 protein: CASSSPGGRNTIYF
CDR3 DNA: TGTGCCAGCAGTTCCCCCGGGGGAAGAAACACCATATATTTT

V gene: TRBV6-2/TRBV6-3
J gene: TRBJ2-1
D gene: NA
clone size: NA
CDR3 protein: CASSLNNGEQFF
CDR3 DNA: TGTGCCAGCAGTCTGAATAACGGTGAGCAGTTCTTC

V gene: TRBV4-3
J gene: TRBJ2-5
D gene: NA
clone size: NA
CDR3 protein: CASSQERSDGTQYF
CDR3 DNA: TGCGCCAGCAGCCAAGAGCGGTCGGACGGGACCCAGTACTTC

V gene: TRBV18
J gene: TRBJ2-2
D gene: TRBD2
clone size: NA
CDR3 protein: CASSPPKYSGGPLNTGELFF
CDR3 DNA: TGTGCCAGCTCACCACCGAAATACAGCGGGGGGCCATTGAACACCGGGGAGCTGTTTTTT

V gene: TRBV4-3
J gene: TRBJ1-4
D gene: NA
clone size: NA
CDR3 protein: CASSQGQGQLGEKLFF
CDR3 DNA: TGCGCCAGCAGCCAAGGGCAGGGGCAATTGGGTGAAAAACTGTTTTTT

V gene: TRBV24-1
J gene: TRBJ1-5
D gene: NA
clone size: once
CDR3 protein: CATSGSGIGGNQPQHF
CDR3 DNA: TGTGCCACCAGTGGTTCAGGGATAGGAGGCAATCAGCCCCAGCATTTT

V gene: TRBV30
J gene: TRBJ2-5
D gene: NA
clone size: NA
CDR3 protein: CAWSRRLEYQETQYF
CDR3 DNA: TGTGCCTGGAGCCGTCGCCTAGAGTACCAAGAGACCCAGTACTTC

V gene: TRBV7-2
J gene: TRBJ1-1
D gene: NA
clone size: NA
CDR3 protein: CASSLAGGARSTEAFF
CDR3 DNA: TGTGCCAGCAGCTTAGCGGGGGGGGCGCGGAGCACTGAAGCTTTCTTT

V gene: TRBV6-2/TRBV6-3
J gene: TRBJ2-2
D gene: NA
clone size: NA
CDR3 protein: CASSPAWGPGELFF
CDR3 DNA: TGTGCCAGCAGCCCTGCCTGGGGCCCCGGGGAGCTGTTTTTT

V gene: TRBV20-1
J gene: TRBJ2-7
D gene: TRBD2
clone size: NA
CDR3 protein: CSLAGDYEQYF
CDR3 DNA: TGCAGTCTAGCGGGAGACTACGAGCAGTACTTC

V gene: TRBV24-1
J gene: TRBJ2-1
D gene: TRBD2
clone size: NA
CDR3 protein: CATSSPRASGRSYNEQFF
CDR3 DNA: TGTGCCACCAGTAGCCCCCGGGCTAGCGGGAGGTCCTACAATGAGCAGTTCTTC

V gene: TRBV5-5
J gene: TRBJ1-2
D gene: NA
clone size: NA
CDR3 protein: CASSLRDQVGGYTF
CDR3 DNA: TGTGCCAGCAGCTTACGGGACCAGGTCGGGGGCTACACCTTC

V gene: TRBV2
J gene: TRBJ1-2
D gene: NA
clone size: NA
CDR3 protein: CASTMDTVYTNYGYTF
CDR3 DNA: TGTGCCAGCACCATGGACACCGTATATACTAACTATGGCTACACCTTC

V gene: TRBV19
J gene: TRBJ1-2
D gene: NA
clone size: NA
CDR3 protein: CASNRVSGDYGYTF
CDR3 DNA: TGTGCCAGTAATAGGGTCTCAGGGGACTATGGCTACACCTTC

V gene: TRBV7-6
J gene: TRBJ1-6
D gene: TRBD1
clone size: once
CDR3 protein: CASSLAGTGGSPLHF
CDR3 DNA: TGTGCCAGCAGCTTAGCTGGGACAGGGGGTTCACCCCTCCACTTT

V gene: TRBV15
J gene: TRBJ1-5
D gene: NA
clone size: NA
CDR3 protein: CATSRDQGNQPQHF
CDR3 DNA: TGTGCCACCAGCAGAGACCAAGGGAATCAGCCCCAGCATTTT

V gene: TRBV7-3
J gene: TRBJ2-1
D gene: TRBD2
clone size: NA
CDR3 protein: CASSRAGTSGEQFF
CDR3 DNA: TGTGCCAGCAGCCGAGCTGGGACTAGCGGCGAGCAGTTCTTC

V gene: TRBV29-1
J gene: TRBJ1-2
D gene: TRBD1
clone size: NA
CDR3 protein: CSVVSQGANYGYTF
CDR3 DNA: TGCAGCGTTGTATCACAGGGGGCCAACTATGGCTACACCTTC

V gene: TRBV6-5
J gene: TRBJ2-7
D gene: TRBD2
clone size: NA
CDR3 protein: CASSPTSGSSYEQYF
CDR3 DNA: TGTGCCAGCAGCCCCACTAGCGGGAGCTCCTACGAGCAGTACTTC

V gene: TRBV7-6
J gene: TRBJ1-4
D gene: NA
clone size: NA
CDR3 protein: CASSPRSRVWEKLFF
CDR3 DNA: TGTGCCAGCAGCCCACGCTCCAGGGTGTGGGAAAAACTGTTTTTT

V gene: TRBV6-5
J gene: TRBJ1-5
D gene: NA
clone size: once
CDR3 protein: CASSSLRGVDNQPQHF
CDR3 DNA: TGTGCCAGCAGTTCCCTCCGGGGGGTTGACAATCAGCCCCAGCATTTT

V gene: TRBV7-5
J gene: TRBJ2-7
D gene: NA
clone size: NA
CDR3 protein: CARRYRDRAAYEQYF
CDR3 DNA: TGTGCCAGAAGATACCGGGACAGGGCGGCCTACGAGCAGTACTTC

V gene: TRBV9
J gene: TRBJ2-5
D gene: TRBD1
clone size: NA
CDR3 protein: CASSVRDRGVETQYF
CDR3 DNA: TGTGCCAGCAGCGTACGGGACAGGGGGGTGGAGACCCAGTACTTC

V gene: TRBV25-1
J gene: TRBJ1-5
D gene: NA
clone size: NA
CDR3 protein: CASSEYGVGQPQHF
CDR3 DNA: TGTGCCAGCAGTGAATACGGGGTAGGCCAGCCCCAGCATTTT

V gene: TRBV3-1/TRBV3-2
J gene: TRBJ2-2
D gene: NA
clone size: NA
CDR3 protein: CASKGSVGGELFF
CDR3 DNA: TGTGCCAGCAAAGGTAGCGTGGGCGGGGAGCTGTTTTTT

V gene: TRBV3-1/TRBV3-2
J gene: TRBJ1-4
D gene: NA
clone size: NA
CDR3 protein: CASVGLHNEKLFF
CDR3 DNA: TGTGCCAGCGTAGGACTGCATAATGAAAAACTGTTTTTT

V gene: TRBV4-3
J gene: TRBJ2-7
D gene: NA
clone size: once
CDR3 protein: CASSQSALEGAGEQYF
CDR3 DNA: TGCGCCAGCAGCCAATCTGCCTTGGAGGGAGCGGGTGAGCAGTACTTC

V gene: TRBV11-2
J gene: TRBJ2-2
D gene: NA
clone size: NA
CDR3 protein: CASSRKGGDTGELFF
CDR3 DNA: TGTGCCAGCAGCCGCAAAGGGGGGGACACCGGGGAGCTGTTTTTT